The rows below give T cell receptor beta chains drawn from one sample of a study of vaccination effects on CD4 cells after COVID-19. These TCRs are of unknown antigen specificity. Produced via immunoSEQ multiplex PCR; TCRdb's table is partial and in-frame only. The profile covers approximately 30,000 clones, with around four fifths appearing a single time and about a tenth taken by the ten largest. Sequenced here: CD4+ T cells from PBMCs cultured with HCoV-NL63 spike peptides, sampled after COVID-19 vaccination. All receptors come from a human donor who received a COVID-19 vaccine. Each CDR3 is given without its conserved first and last residue. Clone size is shown for a subset of rows, as once, few, many or a class of expanded clone.

length,J,V,size,CDR3
14,TRBJ2-2,TRBV5-1,-,ASSLAQAGNTGELF
12,TRBJ2-1,TRBV10-1,-,ASSERESYNEQF
11,TRBJ1-4,TRBV5-5,once,ASRDILNEKLF
13,TRBJ2-1,TRBV14,-,ASSQGIRLSTEQF
11,TRBJ2-1,TRBV7-2,-,ASSLGINNEQF
10,TRBJ1-1,TRBV12-3/TRBV12-4,-,ASREGTTEAF
13,TRBJ2-1,TRBV10-3,large,AIKTDLSSYNEQF
16,TRBJ2-7,TRBV10-1,-,ASSEFRIGTVHSYEQY
13,TRBJ2-1,TRBV14,few,ASSQGRGLLNEQF
11,TRBJ1-4,TRBV19,-,ASRSTGNEKLF
10,TRBJ1-4,TRBV21-1,-,ASSKVGQGAF
13,TRBJ2-2,TRBV19,-,ASRPTGGGTGELF
11,TRBJ1-4,TRBV19,-,ASSISRAEKLF
12,TRBJ1-6,TRBV7-9,-,ASSLGQVNSPLH
14,TRBJ2-1,TRBV5-4,-,ASGLAPDQFYNEQF
13,TRBJ2-1,TRBV3-1/TRBV3-2,-,ASSPPSGPYYEQF
14,TRBJ2-3,TRBV19,once,ASSIGWTGGTDTQY
14,TRBJ1-1,TRBV4-1,-,ASSQAPLGQNTEAF
12,TRBJ1-3,TRBV2,-,ASSAQGAGNTIY
15,TRBJ1-3,TRBV28,-,ASSSRGGDRPRNTIY
16,TRBJ2-3,TRBV4-1,once,ASSQDLRSGTGEDTQY
11,TRBJ1-6,TRBV7-9,-,ASSLSYNSPLH
22,TRBJ1-5,TRBV5-3,-,ARSLTGPPPQGALPKYSNQPQH
14,TRBJ2-7,TRBV19,-,ASSQLSPAPAYEQY
12,TRBJ1-1,TRBV18,-,ASSPKSSRTEAF
15,TRBJ1-3,TRBV7-9,once,ASSLSGTERSGNTIY
12,TRBJ2-7,TRBV5-1,-,ASSLGAGAYEQY
13,TRBJ2-3,TRBV5-1,once,ASSDGSLAADTQY